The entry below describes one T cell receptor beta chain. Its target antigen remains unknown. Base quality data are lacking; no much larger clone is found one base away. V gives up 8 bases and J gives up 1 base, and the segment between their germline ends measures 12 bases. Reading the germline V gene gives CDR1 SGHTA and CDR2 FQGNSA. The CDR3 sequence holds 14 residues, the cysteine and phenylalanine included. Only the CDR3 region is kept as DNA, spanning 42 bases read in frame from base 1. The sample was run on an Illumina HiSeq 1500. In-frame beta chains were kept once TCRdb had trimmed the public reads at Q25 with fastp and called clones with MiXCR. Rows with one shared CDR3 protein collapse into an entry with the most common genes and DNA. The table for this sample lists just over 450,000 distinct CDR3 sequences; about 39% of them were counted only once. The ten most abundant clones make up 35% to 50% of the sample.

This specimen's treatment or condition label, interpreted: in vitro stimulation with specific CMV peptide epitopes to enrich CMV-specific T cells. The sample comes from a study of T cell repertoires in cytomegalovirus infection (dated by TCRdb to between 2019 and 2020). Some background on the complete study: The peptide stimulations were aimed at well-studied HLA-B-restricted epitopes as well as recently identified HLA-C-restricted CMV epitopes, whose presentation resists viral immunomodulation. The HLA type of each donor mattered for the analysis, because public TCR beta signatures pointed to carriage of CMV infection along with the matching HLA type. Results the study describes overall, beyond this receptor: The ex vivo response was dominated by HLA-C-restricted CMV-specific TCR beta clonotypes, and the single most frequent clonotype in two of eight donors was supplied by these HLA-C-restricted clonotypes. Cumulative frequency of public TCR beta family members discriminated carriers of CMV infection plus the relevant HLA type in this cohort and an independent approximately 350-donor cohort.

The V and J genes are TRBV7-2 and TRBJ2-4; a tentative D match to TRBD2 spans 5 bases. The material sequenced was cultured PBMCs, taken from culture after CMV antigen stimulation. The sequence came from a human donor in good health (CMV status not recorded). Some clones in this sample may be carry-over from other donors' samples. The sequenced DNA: TGTGCCAGCGCCATCGGCGGGGCCAAAAACATTCAGTACTTC. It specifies CASAIGGAKNIQYF.